This T cell receptor (beta chain) appears in the sequencing data of a study of beta chain features in type 1 diabetes. Regarding the study as a whole: Shorter templates may be favored by PCR, equally so in patients and controls. Among all four CD4+ subsets, Type 1 diabetes patients had TCRB CDR3s that were moderately but significantly shorter. Naive, central memory and Treg TCRB repertoires appeared more alike in patients than in healthy donors.

Using CD45RO/CCR7/CD25/CD127/CD95/CD27, CD4+ naive, central memory, regulatory and stem cell-like memory cells were sorted. V lost 7 bases to trimming and J lost 1 base, with 7 bases between them. Germline V gene lookup returns CDR1 MNHNY and CDR2 SVGAGI (reference sequence). The length of the CDR3 is 13 residues. In the case of this clone: Its antigen remains unknown.

The entirety of the isolated RNA underwent reverse transcription, so expressed TCRB transcripts were sequenced. Naive, central memory and regulatory T cell samples averaged around 3.8 million reads. Libraries were prepared by immunoSEQ multiplex PCR; TCRdb keeps only in-frame clonotypes and omits some of them. The data hold hundreds of thousands of clones, with 11% to 15% observed a single time. The source is a young man with type 1 diabetes. Input material: naive CD4+ T cells from blood. The gene calls are TRBV6-6 and TRBJ1-4, with a possible D match to TRBD1 (5 bases). The CDR3 sequence is CASNGGTNEKLFF. CDR3 nucleotides: TGTGCCAGCAATGGGGGAACTAATGAAAAACTGTTTTTT.